This record looks at one TCR beta chain sequence and its context. Repertoires were generated with immunoSEQ multiplex PCR, while TCRdb's copy carries only in-frame clones and drops some. The table has 250,000 to 300,000 clones, roughly 80% seen once. The sample originates from a study of control samples from healthy donors and cancer patients. CDR3 size: 17 residues. J gave up 5 bases and V 4 bases, and 13 bases lay outside the gene matches. Germline CDR1 and CDR2: LGHDT and YNNKEL (reference sequence). This receptor was obtained from a woman aged 55-69 years with lung cancer. The J gene is TRBJ2-2, the V gene TRBV3-1 (or the pseudogene TRBV3-2); 7 bases fit TRBD1. The sequenced sample consisted of PBMCs. The CDR3 coding sequence is TGTGCCAGCAGCCCTCCCAGGGGAACAGGGGTAACCGGGGAGCTGTTTTTT. It translates to CASSPPRGTGVTGELFF.